Listed below are T cell receptor beta chains from one sample, sequenced in a study of T cell changes during pregnancy in multiple sclerosis. Method: immunoSEQ multiplex PCR; TCRdb's copy keeps in-frame clones and lacks some. The sample holds 55,000 to 80,000 clones, around 93% seen once. The sample here was CD8+ T cells from peripheral blood mononuclear cells, taken in the second trimester of pregnancy. These receptor sequences come from a female donor with multiple sclerosis, enrolled in a pregnancy study. The CDR3 runs from the conserved cysteine through the conserved F or W.

V	J	CDR3
TRBV28	TRBJ2-7	CASSSPGTGYEQYF
TRBV27	TRBJ1-1	CASSLGGPGRGAIANTEAFF
TRBV7-2	TRBJ2-7	CASSLQREGSYEQYF
TRBV5-5	TRBJ1-2	CASRWTGGGGYTF
TRBV5-6	TRBJ2-3	CASSLAGDTQYF
TRBV5-4	TRBJ1-2	CASSLSEFNGYTF
TRBV11-2	TRBJ2-7	CASKEGVLAGGYYEQYF
TRBV11-2	TRBJ2-7	CASSLLREGGYEQYF
TRBV2	TRBJ2-3	CASSVQGGADTQYF
TRBV5-1	TRBJ2-3	CASSLTDRRGTDTQYF
TRBV15	TRBJ1-3	CATSRAGTIYF
TRBV19	TRBJ1-2	CASSIDWAVYGYTF
TRBV25-1	TRBJ1-3	CASSEGRGYSGNTIYF
TRBV5-4	TRBJ2-3	CASSSRFLAGGPSTDTQYF
TRBV6-1	TRBJ2-7	CATAIYGGPEQYF
TRBV4-1	TRBJ1-2	CASSQTSLTGGDGYTF
TRBV21-1	TRBJ2-5	CASSNIGGGKETQYF
TRBV5-6	TRBJ1-1	CASSQSNTEAFF
TRBV28	TRBJ1-2	CACEGYGYTF
TRBV6-5	TRBJ1-5	CASSQQGIGNQPQHF
TRBV7-9	.	CASSWSTSYEQYF
TRBV28	TRBJ1-1	CATGQGDTEAFF
TRBV7-9	TRBJ2-6	CAVVDSTSSGANVLTF
TRBV2	TRBJ2-7	CASSGTSGGSYEQYF
TRBV5-5	TRBJ2-1	CASSLWGTSGYNEQFF
TRBV19	TRBJ2-3	CASSIGSLADTQYF
TRBV13	TRBJ2-1	CASSLGLADNEQFF
TRBV5-1	TRBJ2-5	CASSLLGSGPGSQYF
TRBV7-9	TRBJ1-2	CASSFAYRDSNYGYTF
TRBV7-6	TRBJ1-1	CASSLDGGIAEAFF
TRBV18	TRBJ1-5	CASSPDRGFSSNQPQHF
TRBV9	TRBJ1-1	CASSESGKNTEAFF
TRBV7-8	TRBJ2-7	CASSPPGYEQYF
TRBV7-9	TRBJ2-7	CASSLVSGAPYEQYF
TRBV4-1	TRBJ2-5	CASSQDTPGQGQETQYF
TRBV14	TRBJ2-1	CASSQAYRGGHNEQFF
TRBV11-2	TRBJ2-1	CASSLVRGNEQFF
TRBV6-5	TRBJ1-1	CASSQTGRAFF
TRBV15	TRBJ2-3	CATSWVTRSDTQYF
TRBV7-9	TRBJ1-1	CASSIGQSEAFF
TRBV28	TRBJ2-7	CASRGLAGLYEQYF
TRBV19	TRBJ2-2	CASLELSGRLPAGELFF
TRBV5-4	TRBJ2-7	CASSSGYGVEEQYF
TRBV5-1	.	CASSLKNLGYEQYF
TRBV5-1	TRBJ2-7	CASSLVPGSYEQYF
TRBV7-2	TRBJ1-1	CASSPNPSGTEAFF
TRBV28	TRBJ2-7	CASRKLAGNYEQYF
TRBV4-1	TRBJ2-1	CASSQDREWANEQFF
TRBV5-1	TRBJ2-7	CASSLEFGGQGNQNEQYF
TRBV4-2	TRBJ2-1	CASSQEAGLAYNEQFF
TRBV28	TRBJ2-2	CASSLFGTGGNTGELFF
TRBV27	TRBJ2-1	CASSFSSGVSYNEQFF